The entry that follows covers one T cell receptor beta chain sequence. This clone was found a few times. Its binding antigen is unknown. It has no much larger one-base neighbor in the sample; base qualities were not kept. TCRbeta CDR3 regions were amplified from genomic DNA by means of the immunoSEQ Assay, a bias-controlled multiplex PCR. As for how the authors treated the data: The number of nucleated cells in each sample was estimated by amplification of reference gene primers within the assay. Sequence reads were collapsed and filtered to measure the absolute abundance of every unique TCRbeta CDR3 rearrangement. For each sample, productive Simpson clonality was calculated as the square root of Simpson's diversity index across productive rearrangements. Not all clones reach the TCRdb copy of this immuneACCESS table, which keeps in-frame sequences only. Checked studies attribute under half of the gap to unresolved V genes and leave the rest unexplained. V, J and clone size reflect that table, while D and trimming were determined from the DNA. The sample records 240,000 or so clones, more than 70% of which are singletons. The top ten clonotypes cover about 2.1% of the sample.

This sample stems from a study of blood T cell repertoires in COVID-19 (dated by TCRdb to about 2020). About the full investigation: Samples from collaborators originated in the United States, Italy and Spain and spanned both the acute and convalescent phases of COVID-19. Subjects who had been exposed to COVID-19, were actively infected with it, or had recovered from it provided the deeply sampled blood TCRbeta repertoires that made up the dataset. The sample metadata nearly always contained a de-identified subject ID, COVID-19 status, age in years and sex. Where HLA class I and class II types were available, the types were taken from metadata supplied by the sample provider, not from assay-based typing. The samples were drawn from the first 160 participants of the ongoing ImmuneRACE study and from under 1,500 subjects provided by 6 global collaborators. A freely available public database, intended as a resource for researchers studying the immune response to SARS-CoV-2, is where the repertoires were released. The material from the prospective study consisted of cDNA or gDNA derived from T cells, B-cell-depleted T cells, or PBMCs. Here is what the overall study found, with its caveats: The amount of clinical and demographic metadata varied by source and participant and was provided uncurated.

The CDR3 spans 12 residues, from the cysteine through the phenylalanine. Left in the record is the CDR3 DNA by itself, 36 bases read in frame from the first base. V lost 3 bases and J lost 8 bases, and the count of bases not matched to a germline gene is 3. CDR1 and CDR2 are drawn from the germline V gene (reference sequence): WNHNN, SYGVQD. In the prospective study, participants were about 18 to 95 years old, resided in about two dozen geographic areas of the United States, and were enrolled through a virtual design. In the prospective study, cohorts were assigned on the basis of participant-reported clinical history obtained from a screening survey and a study questionnaire. Recovered participants in ImmuneRACE Cohort 3 were defined by two consecutive negative NP/OP PCR tests, clearance by a healthcare professional, or resolution of symptoms. Mobile phlebotomists in the prospective study collected whole blood, serum and a nasopharyngeal or oropharyngeal swab from every participant. Additional blood draws and questionnaires over a 2-month period could optionally be provided by prospective study participants. Prospective study blood samples were shipped either frozen or at room temperature before DNA extraction.

Sequencing input: PBMCs or T cells enriched from blood (not recorded which). This TCR came from a woman in her 50s who had recovered from COVID-19. The chain is made from TRBV10-1 and TRBJ1-1, and TRBD1 matches 7 of the central bases. The CDR3 loop reads CASSDRTGEAFF. The DNA is as follows: TGCGCCAGCAGTGATAGGACAGGAGAAGCTTTCTTT.